The T cell receptor (beta chain) under discussion was sequenced for a study of OX40 agonist ivuxolimab in advanced cancers. Study at large: Patients enrolled in dose escalation were diagnosed with hepatocellular carcinoma, melanoma, renal cell or head and neck cancer.

The CDR3 totals 15 residues. Germline-derived CDR1 and CDR2 are SGHVS and FNYEAQ. V dropped 1 base and J dropped 0 bases, with 9 bases sitting between them. Profiling relied on immunoSEQ multiplex PCR, and the TCRdb table lists in-frame clones only, not all of them. The repertoire includes tens of thousands of clones, 84% of them detected once, and around 0.65% sits in the top ten. This sample comprised CD4+ or CD8+ T cells sorted from blood, obtained in a trial of the OX40 agonist ivuxolimab. This chain joins TRBV7-6 and TRBJ1-1, with D unclear. The TCR comes from an adult with an advanced solid tumor such as melanoma, head and neck, liver or kidney cancer. CDR3 nucleotides: TGTGCCAGCAGCTTAGGGCAGCAAATGAACACTGAAGCTTTCTTT. Translation: CASSLGQQMNTEAFF.